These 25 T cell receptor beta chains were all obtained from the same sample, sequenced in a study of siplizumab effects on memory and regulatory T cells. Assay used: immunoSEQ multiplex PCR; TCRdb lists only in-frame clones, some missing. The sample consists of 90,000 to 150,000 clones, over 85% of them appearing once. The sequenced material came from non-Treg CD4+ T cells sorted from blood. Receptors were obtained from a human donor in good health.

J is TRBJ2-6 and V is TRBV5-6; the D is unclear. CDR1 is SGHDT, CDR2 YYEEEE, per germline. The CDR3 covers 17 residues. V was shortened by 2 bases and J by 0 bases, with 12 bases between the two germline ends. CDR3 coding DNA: TGTGCCAGCAGCTTAGTGGACGGATACTCTGGGGCCAACGTCCTGACTTTC. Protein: CASSLVDGYSGANVLTF.

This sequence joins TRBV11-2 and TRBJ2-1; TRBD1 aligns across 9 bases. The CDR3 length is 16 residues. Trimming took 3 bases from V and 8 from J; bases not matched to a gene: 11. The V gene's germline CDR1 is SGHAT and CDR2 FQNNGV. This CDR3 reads CASSFEGRTGVDEQFF. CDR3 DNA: TGTGCCAGCAGCTTTGAAGGGCGGACAGGGGTCGATGAGCAGTTCTTC.

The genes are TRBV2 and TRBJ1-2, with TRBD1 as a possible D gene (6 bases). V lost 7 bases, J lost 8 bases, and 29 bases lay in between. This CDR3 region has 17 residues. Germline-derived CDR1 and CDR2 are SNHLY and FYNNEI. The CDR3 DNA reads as TGTGCCAGCAAGGATGAGCCACTCTACAGGGTTCCTGGGGGCTACACCTTC. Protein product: CASKDEPLYRVPGGYTF.

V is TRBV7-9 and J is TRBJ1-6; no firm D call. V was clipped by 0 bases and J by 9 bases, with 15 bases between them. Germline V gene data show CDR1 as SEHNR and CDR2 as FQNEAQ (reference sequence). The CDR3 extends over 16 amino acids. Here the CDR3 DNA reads TGTGCCAGCAGCTTAGCGCCTGGCGTAGGTGGTTCACCCCTCCACTTT. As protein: CASSLAPGVGGSPLHF.

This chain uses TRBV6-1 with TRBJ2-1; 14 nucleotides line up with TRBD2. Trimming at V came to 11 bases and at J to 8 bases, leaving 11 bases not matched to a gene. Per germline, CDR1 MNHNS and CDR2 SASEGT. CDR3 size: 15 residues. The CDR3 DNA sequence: TGTGCCGGCACCCTGACTAGCGGGGGGGCTTATGAGCAGTTCTTC. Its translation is CAGTLTSGGAYEQFF.

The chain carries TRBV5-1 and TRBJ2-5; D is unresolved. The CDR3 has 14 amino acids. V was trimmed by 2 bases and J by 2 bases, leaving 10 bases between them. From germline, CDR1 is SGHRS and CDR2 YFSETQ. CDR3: CASSFTAGQETQYF. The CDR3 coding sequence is TGCGCCAGCAGCTTTACAGCCGGGCAAGAGACCCAGTACTTC.

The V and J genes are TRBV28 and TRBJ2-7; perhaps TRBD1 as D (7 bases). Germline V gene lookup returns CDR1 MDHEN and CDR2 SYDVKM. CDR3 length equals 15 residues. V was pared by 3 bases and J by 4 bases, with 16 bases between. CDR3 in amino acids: CASSFGQGGSYEQYF. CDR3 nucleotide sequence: TGTGCCAGCAGTTTTGGGCAGGGGGGTTCATACGAGCAGTACTTC.

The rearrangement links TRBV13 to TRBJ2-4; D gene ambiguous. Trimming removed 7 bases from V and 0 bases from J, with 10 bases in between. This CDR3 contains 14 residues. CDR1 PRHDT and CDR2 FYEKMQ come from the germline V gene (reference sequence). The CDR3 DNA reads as TGTGCCAGCACGACAAAACTAGCCAAAAACATTCAGTACTTC. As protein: CASTTKLAKNIQYF.

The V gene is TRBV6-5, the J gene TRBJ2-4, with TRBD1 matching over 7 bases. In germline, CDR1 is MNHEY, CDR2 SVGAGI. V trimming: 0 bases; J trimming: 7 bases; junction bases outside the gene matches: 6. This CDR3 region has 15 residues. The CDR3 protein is CASSYSRQGMNIQYF. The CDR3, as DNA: TGTGCCAGCAGTTACTCTAGACAGGGTATGAACATTCAGTACTTC.

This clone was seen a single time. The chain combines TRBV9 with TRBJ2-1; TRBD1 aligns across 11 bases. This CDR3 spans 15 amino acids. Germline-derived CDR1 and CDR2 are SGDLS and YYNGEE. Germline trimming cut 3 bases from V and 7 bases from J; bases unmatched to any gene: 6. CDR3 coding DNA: TGTGCCAGCAGCGCCAGGACAGGGGGCAGGAATGAGCAGTTCTTC. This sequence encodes CASSARTGGRNEQFF. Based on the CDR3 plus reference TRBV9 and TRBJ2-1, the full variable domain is DSGVTQTPKHLITATGQRVTLRCSPRSGDLSVYWYQQSLDQGLQFLIQYYNGEERAKGNILERFSAQQFPDLHSELNLSSLELGDSALYFCASSARTGGRNEQFFGPGTRLTVL.

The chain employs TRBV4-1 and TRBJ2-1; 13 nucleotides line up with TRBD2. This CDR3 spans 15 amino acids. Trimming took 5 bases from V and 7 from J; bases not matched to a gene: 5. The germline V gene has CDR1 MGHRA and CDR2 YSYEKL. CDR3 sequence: CASSSRLAGGNEQFF. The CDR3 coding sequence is TGCGCCAGCAGCTCCCGACTAGCGGGGGGTAATGAGCAGTTCTTC.

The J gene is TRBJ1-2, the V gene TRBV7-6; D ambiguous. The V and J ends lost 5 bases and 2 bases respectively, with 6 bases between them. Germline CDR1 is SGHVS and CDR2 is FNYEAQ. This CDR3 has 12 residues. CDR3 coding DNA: TGTGCCAGCAGCCAGATAAACTATGGCTACACCTTC. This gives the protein CASSQINYGYTF.

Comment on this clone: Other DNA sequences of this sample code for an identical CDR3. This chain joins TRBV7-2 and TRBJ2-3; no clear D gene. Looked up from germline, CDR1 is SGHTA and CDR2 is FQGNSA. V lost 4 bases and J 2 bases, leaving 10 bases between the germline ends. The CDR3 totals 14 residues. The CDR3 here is CASSSRTSTDTQYF. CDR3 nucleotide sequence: TGTGCCAGCAGCTCAAGGACCTCCACAGATACGCAGTATTTT.

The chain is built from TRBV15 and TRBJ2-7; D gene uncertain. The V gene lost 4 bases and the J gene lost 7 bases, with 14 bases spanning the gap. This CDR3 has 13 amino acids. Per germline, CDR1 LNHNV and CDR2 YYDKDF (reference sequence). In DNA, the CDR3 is TGTGCCACCAGCATCACTCGGCGCTTGGAGCAGTACTTC. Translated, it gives CATSITRRLEQYF.

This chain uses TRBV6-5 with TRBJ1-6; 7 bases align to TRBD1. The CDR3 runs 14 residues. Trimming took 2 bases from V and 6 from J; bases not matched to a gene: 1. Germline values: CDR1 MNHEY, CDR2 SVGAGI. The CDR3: CASSYNRGNSPLHF. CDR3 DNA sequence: TGTGCCAGCAGTTACAACAGGGGTAATTCACCCCTCCACTTT.

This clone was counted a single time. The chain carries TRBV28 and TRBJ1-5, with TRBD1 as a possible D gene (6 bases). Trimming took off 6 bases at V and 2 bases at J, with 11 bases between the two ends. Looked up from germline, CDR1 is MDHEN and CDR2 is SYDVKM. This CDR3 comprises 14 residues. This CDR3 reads CASRQGLGNQPQHF. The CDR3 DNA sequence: TGTGCCAGCAGACAGGGTTTGGGCAATCAGCCCCAGCATTTT.

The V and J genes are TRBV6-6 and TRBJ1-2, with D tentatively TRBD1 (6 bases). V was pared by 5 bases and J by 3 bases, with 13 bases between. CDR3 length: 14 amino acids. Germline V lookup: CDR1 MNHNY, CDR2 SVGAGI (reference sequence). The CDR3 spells CASSGYTGYYGYTF. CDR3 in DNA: TGTGCCAGCAGTGGATACACAGGGTACTATGGCTACACCTTC.

This CDR3 is CASSSPGLGTEAFF. CDR3 nucleotides: TGTGCCAGCAGCTCGCCAGGGTTGGGGACTGAAGCTTTCTTT. This chain joins TRBV5-4 and TRBJ1-1, with D maybe TRBD1 (5 bases). The germline V gene has CDR1 SGHNT and CDR2 YYREEE (reference sequence). Trimming removed 3 bases at V and 5 bases at J, with 14 bases between. This CDR3 is built from 14 residues. Together with reference TRBV5-4 and TRBJ1-1, the CDR3 gives the full variable domain: ETGVTQSPTHLIKTRGQQVTLRCSSQSGHNTVSWYQQALGQGPQFIFQYYREEENGRGNFPPRFSGLQFPNYSSELNVNALELDDSALYLCASSSPGLGTEAFFGQGTRLTVV.

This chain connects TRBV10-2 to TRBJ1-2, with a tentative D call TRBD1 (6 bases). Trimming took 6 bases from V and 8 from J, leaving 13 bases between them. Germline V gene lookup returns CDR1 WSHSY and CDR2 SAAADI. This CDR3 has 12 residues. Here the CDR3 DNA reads TGCGCCAGCAGGGACAGTGACCTAGGCTACACCTTC. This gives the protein CASRDSDLGYTF.

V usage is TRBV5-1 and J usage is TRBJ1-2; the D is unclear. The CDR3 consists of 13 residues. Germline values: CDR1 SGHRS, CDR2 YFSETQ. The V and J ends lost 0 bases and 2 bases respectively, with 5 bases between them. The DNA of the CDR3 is TGCGCCAGCAGCTTGGCTCACAACTATGGCTACACCTTC. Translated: CASSLAHNYGYTF.

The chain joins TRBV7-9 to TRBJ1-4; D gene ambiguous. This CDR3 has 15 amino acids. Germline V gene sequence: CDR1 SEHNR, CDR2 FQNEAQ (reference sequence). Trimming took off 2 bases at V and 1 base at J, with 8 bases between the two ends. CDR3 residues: CASSLFGQTNEKLFF. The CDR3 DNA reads TGTGCCAGCAGCTTATTTGGGCAAACTAATGAAAAACTGTTTTTT.

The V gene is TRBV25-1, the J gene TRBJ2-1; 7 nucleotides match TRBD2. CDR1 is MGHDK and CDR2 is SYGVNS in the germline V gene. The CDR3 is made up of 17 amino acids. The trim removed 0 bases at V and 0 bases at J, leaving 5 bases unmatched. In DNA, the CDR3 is TGTGCCAGCAGTGAATATTGGGACTATAGCTCCTACAATGAGCAGTTCTTC. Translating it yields CASSEYWDYSSYNEQFF.

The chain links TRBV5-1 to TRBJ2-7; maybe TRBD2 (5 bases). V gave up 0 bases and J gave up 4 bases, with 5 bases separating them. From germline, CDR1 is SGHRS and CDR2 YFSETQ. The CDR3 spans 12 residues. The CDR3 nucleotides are TGCGCCAGCAGCTTGGAGCGGTACGAGCAGTACTTC. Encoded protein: CASSLERYEQYF.

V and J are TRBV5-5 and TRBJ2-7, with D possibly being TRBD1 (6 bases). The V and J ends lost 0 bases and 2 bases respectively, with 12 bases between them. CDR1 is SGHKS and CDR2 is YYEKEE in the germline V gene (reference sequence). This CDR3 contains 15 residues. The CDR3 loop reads CASSLEGQIPYEQYF. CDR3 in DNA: TGTGCCAGCAGCTTGGAAGGACAGATTCCCTACGAGCAGTACTTC.

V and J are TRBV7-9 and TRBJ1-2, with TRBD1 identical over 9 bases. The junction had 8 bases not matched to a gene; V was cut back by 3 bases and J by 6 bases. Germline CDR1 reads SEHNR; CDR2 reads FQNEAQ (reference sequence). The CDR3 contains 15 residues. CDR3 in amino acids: CASSFKTGGVDGYTF. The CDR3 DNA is TGTGCCAGCAGCTTTAAAACAGGGGGCGTCGATGGCTACACCTTC.